What follows are 30 T cell receptor beta chains derived from one specimen sequenced in a study of cytotoxic CD8 clonotypes in ibrutinib-treated CLL. Data came from immunoSEQ multiplex PCR; TCRdb stores just in-frame clones and leaves some out. The data contain about 180,000 clones, roughly four fifths of them singletons. This specimen was PBMCs, taken after 24 months of ibrutinib treatment. The receptors originated from a human donor with chronic lymphocytic leukemia.

The chain recombines TRBV19 with TRBJ2-3, with no clear D. Trimming shortened V by 4 bases and J by 9 bases, and 11 bases separated the two germline ends. The CDR3 consists of 12 residues. Germline CDR1 LNHDA, CDR2 SQIVND (reference sequence). The CDR3 is CASSNDLETQYF. DNA of the CDR3: TGTGCCAGTAGTAACGACCTTGAGACGCAGTATTTT.

This clone was seen a single time. This sequence joins TRBV28 and TRBJ2-2; no clear D. V dropped 3 bases and J dropped 3 bases, with 11 bases sitting between them. Germline V gene data show CDR1 as MDHEN and CDR2 as SYDVKM. The CDR3 has 15 amino acids. The CDR3 DNA reads TGTGCCAGCAGTTTCGCCGACACTTACACCGGGGAGCTGTTTTTT. Its protein is CASSFADTYTGELFF.

V usage is TRBV10-3 and J usage is TRBJ2-1, with 11 bases identical to TRBD2. The CDR3 totals 17 residues. J gave up 6 bases and V 8 bases, and 15 bases lay outside the gene matches. Per germline, CDR1 ENHRY and CDR2 SYGVKD. This CDR3 reads CAISGGIAGGKINEQFF. In DNA form, the CDR3 reads TGTGCCATCTCGGGTGGAATAGCGGGAGGGAAAATCAATGAGCAGTTCTTC.

The gene calls are TRBV6-1 and TRBJ2-7; 8 bases match TRBD2. The CDR3 contains 15 residues. V shed 7 bases, J shed 0 bases, and the junction held 8 bases outside the gene matches. In germline, CDR1 is MNHNS, CDR2 SASEGT. Here the CDR3 reads CASMTSSGSSYEQYF. In DNA form, the CDR3 reads TGTGCCAGCATGACCAGCAGCGGGAGCTCCTACGAGCAGTACTTC.

This sequence joins TRBV6-6 and TRBJ1-4; D gene unclear. Germline loops: CDR1 MNHNY, CDR2 SVGAGI (reference sequence). The CDR3 is made up of 13 amino acids. The germline V and J ends were trimmed by 3 bases and 5 bases, with 7 bases remaining between them. The CDR3 DNA is TGTGCCAGCAGTTATAGAGAGAATGAAAAACTGTTTTTT. Its translation is CASSYRENEKLFF.

This chain joins TRBV4-2 and TRBJ1-2; D gene uncertain. V lost 1 base and J 8 bases, leaving 8 bases between the germline ends. Germline CDR1 is LGHNA and CDR2 is YNFKEQ. The CDR3 extends over 12 amino acids. The DNA of the CDR3 is TGTGCCAGCAGCCAAGGTGACCGCGGCTACACCTTC. Translating it yields CASSQGDRGYTF.

The chain uses TRBV4-3 and TRBJ1-2, with D possibly matching TRBD1 (6 bases). Germline assignment: CDR1 LGHNA and CDR2 YSLEER. The CDR3 has 16 amino acids. V lost 5 bases to trimming and J lost 8 bases, with 24 bases between them. As DNA, the CDR3 is TGCGCCAGCAGCGGGGGCGGCGCAGGTCCCAATTGGGGCTACACCTTC. Its translation: CASSGGGAGPNWGYTF.

The rearrangement uses TRBV30 and TRBJ1-1; D is unresolved. V shed 4 bases and J shed 3 bases, with 12 bases lying between them. The germline V gene encodes CDR1 GTSNPN and CDR2 SVGIG (reference sequence). CDR3 length equals 13 residues. Written as DNA, the CDR3 is TGTGCCTGGAATCGGGCAGCCTACACTGAAGCTTTCTTT. It translates to CAWNRAAYTEAFF.

Concerning this clone itself: An end of the junction does not agree with germline; a read error may underlie this. V usage is TRBV7-7 and J usage is TRBJ2-1; 7 bases line up with TRBD2. The CDR3 has 13 amino acids. Per the germline V gene, CDR1 is SSHAT and CDR2 is FNYEAQ (reference sequence). The CDR3 reads CASSLAGGNEQFF. The CDR3 DNA reads TGTGCTAGCAGCTTAGCGGGCGGGAATGAGCAGTTCTTC.

CDR3 region: CASSSPGGRRGQQYF. CDR3 nucleotides: TGTGCCAGCAGTTCCCCGGGTGGGAGGAGAGGCCAGCAGTACTTC. The genes are TRBV27 and TRBJ2-7; a weak D match, TRBD2 (6 bases). This CDR3 contains 15 residues. Trimming cost V 4 bases and J 8 bases, with 21 bases left between them. The V gene's germline CDR1 is MNHEY and CDR2 SMNVEV (reference sequence).

This chain uses TRBV5-1 with TRBJ2-5; D uncertain. CDR1 is SGHRS and CDR2 is YFSETQ in the germline V gene. CDR3 length equals 14 residues. V lost 0 bases to trimming and J lost 5 bases, with 11 bases between them. The CDR3 DNA sequence: TGCGCCAGCAGCTTGGAGTACCCGGTGGAGACCCAGTACTTC. Translating gives CASSLEYPVETQYF.

The chain's CDR3 is CSVLTGSRELFF. The CDR3 region has the DNA TGCAGCGTCCTGACAGGGTCGAGGGAGCTGTTTTTT. This rearrangement joins TRBV29-1 to TRBJ2-2; 7 nucleotides agree with TRBD1. Looked up from germline, CDR1 is SQVTM and CDR2 is ANQGSEA. CDR3 length: 12 residues. The J segment lost 9 bases and the V segment lost 6 bases, leaving 7 bases of the junction unmatched.

This chain links TRBV9 with TRBJ1-2; 7 bases line up with TRBD1. The germline V gene has CDR1 SGDLS and CDR2 YYNGEE. The CDR3 extends over 12 amino acids. V shed 6 bases and J 3 bases; nucleotides not matched to a gene: 2. The CDR3 coding sequence is TGTGCCAGCAATACAGGGGACTATGGCTACACCTTC. It specifies CASNTGDYGYTF. The variable domain in full, completed from reference TRBV9 and TRBJ1-2, reads DSGVTQTPKHLITATGQRVTLRCSPRSGDLSVYWYQQSLDQGLQFLIQYYNGEERAKGNILERFSAQQFPDLHSELNLSSLELGDSALYFCASNTGDYGYTFGSGTRLTVV.

This chain links TRBV28 with TRBJ2-7; D ambiguous. The V and J ends lost 3 bases and 4 bases respectively, with 16 bases between them. This CDR3 is built from 15 residues. Germline loops: CDR1 MDHEN, CDR2 SYDVKM. The CDR3 protein is CASSLSSVRLYEQYF. In DNA form, the CDR3 reads TGTGCCAGCAGTTTGTCGTCTGTACGGCTGTACGAGCAGTACTTC.

This clone has a handful of counts. V is TRBV7-7 and J is TRBJ1-1; D is unresolved. The CDR3 sequence is 13 residues long. Trimming shortened V by 0 bases and J by 1 base, and 3 bases separated the two germline ends. Germline-derived CDR1 and CDR2 are SSHAT and FNYEAQ (reference sequence). The CDR3 coding sequence is TGTGCCAGCAGCTTAGCCAGGAACACTGAAGCTTTCTTT. This encodes CASSLARNTEAFF.

The chain combines TRBV14 with TRBJ2-5; D may be TRBD2 (6 bases). The CDR3 length is 15 residues. Germline V gene data show CDR1 as SGHDN and CDR2 as FVKESK. Trimming took off 4 bases at V and 3 bases at J, with 15 bases between the two ends. Written as DNA, the CDR3 is TGTGCCAGCAGCCGGTGGACGCGGGGAGAAGAGACCCAGTACTTC. This gives the protein CASSRWTRGEETQYF.

The chain carries TRBV21-1 and TRBJ1-1. TRBV21-1 is an annotated pseudogene. This CDR3 has 15 residues. The DNA for the CDR3 is TGTGCCAGCAGCAAAGGACGGGGCGTAAACACTGAAGCTTTCTTT. It specifies CASSKGRGVNTEAFF.

This clone was found once. The chain combines TRBV11-3 with TRBJ2-4; TRBD1 is a possible D gene (5 bases). V shed 1 base and J shed 3 bases, with 10 bases lying between them. Germline-derived CDR1 and CDR2 are SGHNT and YENEEA. The length of the CDR3 is 15 residues. The CDR3 coding sequence is TGTGCCAGCAGCTTAGGGGCAGGGTGCAAAAACATTCAGTACTTC. This translates into CASSLGAGCKNIQYF.

This rearrangement joins TRBV28 to TRBJ2-7, with D possibly being TRBD2 (6 bases). The V and J ends lost 6 bases and 5 bases respectively, with 17 bases between them. Germline V gene sequence: CDR1 MDHEN, CDR2 SYDVKM. The CDR3 sequence is 14 residues long. The CDR3 nucleotides read TGTGCCAGCAGCATACCGACTAGGCGGGACGAGCAGTACTTC. Translated, it gives CASSIPTRRDEQYF.

A word on this clone: Within the sample, other DNA sequences also encode this same CDR3. The chain links TRBV5-6 to TRBJ2-5; D ambiguous. This CDR3 spans 11 amino acids. Trimming removed 2 bases at V and 4 bases at J, with 3 bases between. The germline CDR1 and CDR2 sequences are SGHDT and YYEEEE. The CDR3 reads CASSFRETQYF. The CDR3 DNA sequence: TGTGCCAGCAGCTTTCGAGAGACCCAGTACTTC.

In the case of this clone: Its ends do not fully match the called genes, so a read error is possible. The chain has TRBV18 and TRBJ1-2; TRBD1 matches at 8 bases. CDR1 and CDR2 (germline): KGHSH, LQKENI. The CDR3 is made up of 13 amino acids. The chain's CDR3 is CASSPLNRDRTTF. Here the CDR3 DNA reads TGTGCCAGCTCACCACTTAACCGGGACAGGACAACTTTC.

The CDR3 here is CASSLAESGTGLFF. Written as DNA, the CDR3 is TGTGCCAGCAGCTTAGCGGAGTCCGGTACGGGGCTGTTTTTT. The V gene is TRBV7-9, the J gene TRBJ2-2; D remains ambiguous. The V gene's germline CDR1 is SEHNR and CDR2 FQNEAQ (reference sequence). V was trimmed by 0 bases and J by 13 bases, leaving 15 bases between them. CDR3 length: 14 amino acids. The variable domain in full, completed from reference TRBV7-9 and TRBJ2-2, reads DTGVSQNPRHKITKRGQNVTFRCDPISEHNRLYWYRQTLGQGPEFLTYFQNEAQLEKSRLLSDRFSAERPKGSFSTLEIQRTEQGDSAMYLCASSLAESGTGLFFGEGSRLTVL.

The genes are TRBV14 and TRBJ1-1; perhaps TRBD1 as D (5 bases). The length of the CDR3 is 15 residues. The V end lost 3 bases, the J end lost 4 bases, and 15 bases lay between the germline ends. In germline, CDR1 is SGHDN, CDR2 FVKESK. As DNA, the CDR3 is TGTGCCAGCAGCCAGCTGGGGCAGTCGGGCACTGAAGCTTTCTTT. Encoded protein: CASSQLGQSGTEAFF.

V usage is TRBV4-1 and J usage is TRBJ2-7, with a possible D match to TRBD1 (6 bases). This CDR3 region has 15 residues. The germline V and J ends were trimmed by 4 bases and 0 bases, with 13 bases remaining between them. Per the germline V gene, CDR1 is MGHRA and CDR2 is YSYEKL. The CDR3 sequence is CASSLRTELSYEQYF. The DNA for the CDR3 is TGCGCCAGCAGCCTACGGACAGAGCTCTCCTACGAGCAGTACTTC.

This chain uses TRBV27 with TRBJ2-7; D is possibly TRBD1 (6 bases). The ends were cut back, 6 bases at V and 2 bases at J, with 17 bases in the middle. Per germline, CDR1 MNHEY and CDR2 SMNVEV (reference sequence). The CDR3 is made up of 15 amino acids. In nucleotides, the CDR3 is TGTGCCAGCAGGGGACATGAGGTAAACCCCTACGAGCAGTACTTC. As protein: CASRGHEVNPYEQYF.

This clone was counted a single time. The chain has TRBV7-9 and TRBJ2-7; TRBD2 might be the D (5 bases). The CDR3 consists of 13 residues. Germline values: CDR1 SEHNR, CDR2 FQNEAQ (reference sequence). The ends were cut back, 4 bases at V and 4 bases at J, with 11 bases in the middle. CDR3 sequence: CASSSLGGYEQYF. The CDR3 nucleotides read TGTGCCAGCAGCTCCCTCGGCGGGTACGAGCAGTACTTC.

This clone was observed many times. The rearrangement links TRBV4-1 to TRBJ1-4, with a tentative D call TRBD1 (6 bases). This CDR3 has 14 amino acids. Deletions cut 1 base from V and 5 bases from J, with 8 bases between. Germline CDR1 and CDR2: MGHRA and YSYEKL. CDR3 region: CASSQARGNEKLFF. The CDR3 DNA is TGCGCCAGCAGCCAAGCTAGGGGGAATGAAAAACTGTTTTTT.

This clone was seen a few times. The chain couples TRBV30 to TRBJ1-1; D ambiguous. V was clipped by 1 base and J by 3 bases, with 9 bases between them. The CDR3 consists of 13 residues. Germline CDR1 reads GTSNPN; CDR2 reads SVGIG (reference sequence). The CDR3 coding sequence is TGTGCCTGGAGTGAGGAGGGCTACACTGAAGCTTTCTTT. Its translation: CAWSEEGYTEAFF. The entire variable domain, with the rest obtained from reference TRBV30 and TRBJ1-1, is as follows: SQTIHQWPATLVQPVGSPLSLECTVEGTSNPNLYWYRQAAGRGLQLLFYSVGIGQISSEVPQNLSASRPQDRQFILSSKKLLLSDSGFYLCAWSEEGYTEAFFGQGTRLTVV.

The V call is TRBV6-4, the J call TRBJ2-3; no clear D. Looked up from germline, CDR1 is MRHNA and CDR2 is SNTAGT. The CDR3 is 14 amino acids. Trimming stripped 4 bases from V and 1 base from J, with 9 bases between. Here the CDR3 DNA reads TGTGCCAGCAGTGCGGAGTTGGGCACAGATACGCAGTATTTT. The encoded protein is CASSAELGTDTQYF.

This chain uses TRBV19 with TRBJ2-7; D uncertain. Germline CDR1 and CDR2: LNHDA and SQIVND (reference sequence). The CDR3 has 15 amino acids. With 0 bases removed from V and 7 bases from J, the gap between germline ends came to 16 bases. The CDR3: CASSIEGRPSTEQYF. CDR3 coding DNA: TGTGCCAGTAGTATAGAGGGCAGACCATCTACGGAGCAGTACTTC.